Shown below are 21 T cell receptor beta chains from a single sample sequenced in a study of cytomegalovirus exposure and HLA in healthy donors. The PCR used 60 Vbeta and 13 Jbeta primers. Libraries were prepared by immunoSEQ multiplex PCR; TCRdb keeps only in-frame clonotypes and omits some of them. In the table there are about 120,000 clones, approximately 84% of which are singletons. Material for sequencing was PBMCs. The receptors come from a man aged 50-60 years in good health and CMV-seronegative.

The genes are TRBV19 and TRBJ2-7, with D perhaps matching TRBD1 (6 bases). This CDR3 spans 14 amino acids. The V gene's germline CDR1 is LNHDA and CDR2 SQIVND (reference sequence). V lost 2 bases and J 2 bases, leaving 10 bases between the germline ends. CDR3: CASSIRDTTYEQYF. CDR3 nucleotide sequence: TGTGCCAGTAGTATAAGGGACACCACCTACGAGCAGTACTTC.

In this sample, this clone turned up once. The CDR3 loop reads CAISSQKGNQPQHF. The CDR3 DNA reads TGTGCCATCAGTTCACAGAAAGGTAATCAGCCCCAGCATTTT. This chain uses TRBV10-3 with TRBJ1-5; D ambiguous. From germline, CDR1 is ENHRY and CDR2 SYGVKD. Deletions cut 5 bases from V and 4 bases from J, with 12 bases between. There are 14 residues in the CDR3.

The gene calls are TRBV7-3 and TRBJ2-6; 9 bases are a match to TRBD2. This CDR3 is 21 amino acids long. Germline CDR1 SGHTA, CDR2 FQGTGA. After removal of 4 bases from V and 0 bases from J, the junction contained 16 bases not matched to a gene. The CDR3 spells CASSSFASGDSPLSGANVLTF. The CDR3 nucleotides are TGTGCCAGCAGCTCGTTCGCTAGCGGGGATTCACCCCTCTCTGGGGCCAACGTCCTGACTTTC.

CDR3 amino acids: CASSYIPGEQYF. The DNA of the CDR3 is TGTGCCAGCAGTTACATCCCAGGCGAGCAGTACTTC. The J gene is TRBJ2-7, the V gene TRBV6-5; no reliable D call. Germline V gene sequence: CDR1 MNHEY, CDR2 SVGAGI. The germline V and J ends were trimmed by 2 bases and 6 bases, with 8 bases remaining between them. This CDR3 has 12 amino acids.

The rearrangement uses TRBV29-1 and TRBJ2-1; 11 bases are a match to TRBD2. This CDR3 is built from 14 residues. CDR1 is SQVTM and CDR2 is ANQGSEA in the germline V gene. The trim removed 1 base at V and 14 bases at J, leaving 10 bases unmatched. The CDR3 DNA reads as TGCAGCGTTGAAGTTGTGTCTAGCGGGGGGAATGAGTTCTTC. Translated: CSVEVVSSGGNEFF.

V and J are TRBV11-3 and TRBJ1-1; D call uncertain. Germline V gives CDR1 SGHNT, CDR2 YENEEA. V dropped 1 base and J dropped 4 bases, with 7 bases sitting between them. CDR3 length equals 13 residues. In nucleotides, the CDR3 is TGTGCCAGCAGCTTAGGCGGGATCACTGAAGCTTTCTTT. This gives the protein CASSLGGITEAFF.

The chain joins TRBV5-1 to TRBJ1-4; D is unclear. V was shortened by 6 bases and J by 0 bases, with 12 bases between the two germline ends. Germline assignment: CDR1 SGHRS and CDR2 YFSETQ. The CDR3 spans 15 residues. CDR3 residues: CASTNRVATNEKLFF. CDR3 DNA: TGCGCCAGCACAAACCGAGTTGCAACTAATGAAAAACTGTTTTTT. Together with reference TRBV5-1 and TRBJ1-4, the CDR3 gives the full variable domain: KAGVTQTPRYLIKTRGQQVTLSCSPISGHRSVSWYQQTPGQGLQFLFEYFSETQRNKGNFPGRFSGRQFSNSRSEMNVSTLELGDSALYLCASTNRVATNEKLFFGSGTQLSVL.

The genes are TRBV28 and TRBJ1-5; no reliable D call. Looked up from germline, CDR1 is MDHEN and CDR2 is SYDVKM. This CDR3 contains 12 residues. The V end lost 11 bases, the J end lost 4 bases, and 12 bases lay between the germline ends. The CDR3 here is CALASLNQPQHF. The CDR3, as DNA: TGTGCCCTGGCTAGCTTAAATCAGCCCCAGCATTTT.

The rearrangement uses TRBV5-1 and TRBJ2-5, with D unresolved. The CDR3 is made up of 13 amino acids. Germline assignment: CDR1 SGHRS and CDR2 YFSETQ. V was cut by 0 bases and J by 2 bases, with 5 bases left in between. CDR3 nucleotide sequence: TGCGCCAGCAGCTTGGGCACTCAAGAGACCCAGTACTTC. Residues: CASSLGTQETQYF.

The chain employs TRBV6-4 and TRBJ2-3; TRBD2 agrees at 7 bases. The V gene end was trimmed by 6 bases and the J gene end by 4 bases; junction bases not matched to a gene: 7. The CDR3 extends over 14 amino acids. Germline assignment: CDR1 MRHNA and CDR2 SNTAGT. This chain's CDR3 is CASSMAGAADTQYF. The CDR3, as DNA: TGTGCCAGCAGCATGGCGGGAGCAGCAGATACGCAGTATTTT.

This clone occurred a few times. Other DNA sequences of this sample code for an identical CDR3. The rearrangement links TRBV6-5 to TRBJ1-4; 9 nucleotides agree with TRBD1. V gave up 0 bases and J gave up 5 bases; unmatched junction bases: 1. The CDR3 contains 15 residues. The germline V gene encodes CDR1 MNHEY and CDR2 SVGAGI. The CDR3 sequence: CASSYSGTGNEKLFF. The CDR3 region has the DNA TGTGCCAGCAGTTACTCGGGGACAGGGAATGAAAAACTGTTTTTT.

V usage is TRBV9 and J usage is TRBJ2-1, with TRBD2 matching 8 bases. Trimming cost V 7 bases and J 4 bases; bases outside gene matches: 4. Germline CDR1 is SGDLS and CDR2 is YYNGEE. This CDR3 has 13 amino acids. CDR3 residues: CASRGGLYNEQFF. CDR3 nucleotides: TGTGCCAGCCGCGGGGGGCTATACAATGAGCAGTTCTTC.

The V gene is TRBV27, the J gene TRBJ2-1; the match to TRBD1 covers 7 bases. Per germline, CDR1 MNHEY and CDR2 SMNVEV (reference sequence). CDR3 size: 14 residues. The trim removed 5 bases at V and 3 bases at J, leaving 4 bases unmatched. The CDR3 bases are TGTGCCAGCAGTCCGGGACAGCGCTACAATGAGCAGTTCTTC. It codes for CASSPGQRYNEQFF.

On this clone itself: Different DNA sequences within this sample yield the same CDR3. The genes are TRBV5-4 and TRBJ1-2; D unclear. CDR3 size: 13 residues. Per the germline V gene, CDR1 is SGHNT and CDR2 is YYREEE (reference sequence). V was clipped by 0 bases and J by 4 bases, with 7 bases between them. DNA of the CDR3: TGTGCCAGCAGCTTGGACAGCAGCTATGGCTACACCTTC. Translation: CASSLDSSYGYTF.

The rearrangement links TRBV7-2 to TRBJ2-1; 7 nucleotides line up with TRBD2. The CDR3 is 16 amino acids. Trimming removed 5 bases from V and 10 bases from J; junction bases left unmatched: 17. Germline V gene lookup returns CDR1 SGHTA and CDR2 FQGNSA. The DNA for the CDR3 is TGTGCCAGCAGCCCAGCTGGGGGGGGAAACGGAGGCGAGCAGTTCTTC. This encodes CASSPAGGGNGGEQFF.

The chain employs TRBV7-9 and TRBJ1-5; 7 nucleotides match TRBD1. V lost 4 bases and J lost 3; bases outside the gene matches: 12. This CDR3 comprises 17 residues. The V gene's germline CDR1 is SEHNR and CDR2 FQNEAQ (reference sequence). This CDR3 reads CASSSRDSTPFNQPQHF. For the CDR3, the DNA is TGTGCCAGCAGCTCCCGGGACAGCACCCCTTTCAATCAGCCCCAGCATTTT.

This chain uses TRBV4-1 with TRBJ2-7; TRBD1 matches at 10 bases. The CDR3 sequence is 14 residues long. Germline CDR1 reads MGHRA; CDR2 reads YSYEKL. V was clipped by 5 bases and J by 5 bases; unmatched bases: 6. The CDR3 reads CASSARQGANEQYF. For the CDR3, the DNA is TGCGCCAGCAGCGCCCGACAGGGGGCGAACGAGCAGTACTTC.

The J gene is TRBJ1-4, the V gene TRBV6-4; 9 bases match TRBD1. The junction had 7 bases not matched to a gene; V was cut back by 6 bases and J by 5 bases. The CDR3 length is 15 residues. Looked up from germline, CDR1 is MRHNA and CDR2 is SNTAGT. CDR3 nucleotide sequence: TGTGCCAGCAGACCATCCGGGACAGGGAATGAAAAACTGTTTTTT. Residues: CASRPSGTGNEKLFF.

This clone is classed as medium-sized. The gene calls are TRBV4-3 and TRBJ1-5, with a possible D match to TRBD1 (5 bases). The CDR3 extends over 15 amino acids. The germline gives CDR1 LGHNA, CDR2 YSLEER. Between the trimmed V and J ends, which lost 3 bases and 1 base, there was a span of 10 bases. This CDR3 is CASSQVAGSNQPQHF. In nucleotides, the CDR3 is TGCGCCAGCAGCCAGGTTGCAGGGAGCAATCAGCCCCAGCATTTT.

V and J are TRBV18 and TRBJ1-2; 8 positions agree with TRBD1. Per the germline V gene, CDR1 is KGHSH and CDR2 is LQKENI. Trimming removed 1 base from V and 2 bases from J; junction bases left unmatched: 3. The CDR3 is 15 amino acids. This CDR3 reads CASSPRRQGNYGYTF. DNA of the CDR3: TGTGCCAGCTCACCACGCCGACAGGGGAACTATGGCTACACCTTC. The variable domain in full, with the rest retrieved from reference TRBV18 and TRBJ1-2, is NAGVMQNPRHLVRRRGQEARLRCSPMKGHSHVYWYRQLPEEGLKFMVYLQKENIIDESGMPKERFSAEFPKEGPSILRIQQVVRGDSAAYFCASSPRRQGNYGYTFGSGTRLTVV.

The chain has TRBV2 and TRBJ1-2; tentatively, D is TRBD1 (6 bases). The CDR3 has 16 residues. Trimming removed 0 bases from V and 4 bases from J, with 15 bases in between. Germline-derived CDR1 and CDR2 are SNHLY and FYNNEI. The CDR3 DNA reads as TGTGCCAGCAGTGAAGCGCGTCGGACAGTTGGCTATGGCTACACCTTC. It yields the protein CASSEARRTVGYGYTF.